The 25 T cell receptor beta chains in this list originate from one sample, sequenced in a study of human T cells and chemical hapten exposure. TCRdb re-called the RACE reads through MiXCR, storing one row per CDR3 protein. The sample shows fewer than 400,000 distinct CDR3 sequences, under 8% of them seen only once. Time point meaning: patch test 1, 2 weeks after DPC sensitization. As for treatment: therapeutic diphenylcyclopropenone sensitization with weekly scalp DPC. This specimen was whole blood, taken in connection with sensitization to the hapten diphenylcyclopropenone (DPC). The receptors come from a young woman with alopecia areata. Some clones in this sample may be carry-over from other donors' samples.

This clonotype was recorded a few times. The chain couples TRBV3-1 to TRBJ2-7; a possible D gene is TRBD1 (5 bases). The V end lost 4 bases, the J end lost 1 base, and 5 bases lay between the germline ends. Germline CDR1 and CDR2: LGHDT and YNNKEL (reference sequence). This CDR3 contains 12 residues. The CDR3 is CASSRQSYEQYF. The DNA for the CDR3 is TGTGCCAGCAGCCGACAGTCCTACGAGCAGTACTTC.

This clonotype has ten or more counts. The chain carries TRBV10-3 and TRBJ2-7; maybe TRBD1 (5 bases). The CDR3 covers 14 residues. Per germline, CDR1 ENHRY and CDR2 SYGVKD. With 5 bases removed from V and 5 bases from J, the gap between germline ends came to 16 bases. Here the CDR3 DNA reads TGTGCCATCAGTACTCTTTCCCAAGGGGACGAGCAGTACTTC. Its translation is CAISTLSQGDEQYF.

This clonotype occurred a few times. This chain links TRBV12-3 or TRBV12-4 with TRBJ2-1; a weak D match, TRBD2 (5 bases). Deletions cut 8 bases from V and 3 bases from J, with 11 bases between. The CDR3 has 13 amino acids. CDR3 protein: CASGAGGYNEQFF. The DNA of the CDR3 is TGTGCCAGCGGAGCAGGAGGCTACAATGAGCAGTTCTTC.

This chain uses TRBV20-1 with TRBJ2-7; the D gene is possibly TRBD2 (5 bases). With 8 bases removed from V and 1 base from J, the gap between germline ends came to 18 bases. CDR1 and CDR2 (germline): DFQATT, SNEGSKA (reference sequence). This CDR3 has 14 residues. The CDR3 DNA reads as TGCAGTTCCCCCGGAGGCGCGAGTTCCTACGAGCAGTACTTC. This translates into CSSPGGASSYEQYF.

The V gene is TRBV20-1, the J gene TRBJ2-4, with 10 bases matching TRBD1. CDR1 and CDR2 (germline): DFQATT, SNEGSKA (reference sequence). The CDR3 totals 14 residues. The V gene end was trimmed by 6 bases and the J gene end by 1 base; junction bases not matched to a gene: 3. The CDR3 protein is CSAGTGDAKNIQYF. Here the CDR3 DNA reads TGCAGTGCGGGGACAGGGGACGCCAAAAACATTCAGTACTTC.

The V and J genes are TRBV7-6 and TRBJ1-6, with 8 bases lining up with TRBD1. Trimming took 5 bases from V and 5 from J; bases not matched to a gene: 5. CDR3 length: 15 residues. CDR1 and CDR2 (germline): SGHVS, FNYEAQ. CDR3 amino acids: CASSNGQGDNSPLHF. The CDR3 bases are TGTGCCAGCAGCAATGGACAGGGAGATAATTCACCCCTCCACTTT.

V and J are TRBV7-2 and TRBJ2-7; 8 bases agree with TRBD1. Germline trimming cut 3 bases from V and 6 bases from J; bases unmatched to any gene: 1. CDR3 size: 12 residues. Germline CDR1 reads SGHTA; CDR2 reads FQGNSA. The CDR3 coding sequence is TGTGCCAGCAGCTTCACAGGGGGCGAGCAGTACTTC. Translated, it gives CASSFTGGEQYF.

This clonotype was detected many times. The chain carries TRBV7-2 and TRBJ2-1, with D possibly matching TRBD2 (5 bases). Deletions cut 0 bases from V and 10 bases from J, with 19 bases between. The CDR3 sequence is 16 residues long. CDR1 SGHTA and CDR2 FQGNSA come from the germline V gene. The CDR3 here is CASSLAGAWSGREQFF. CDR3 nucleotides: TGTGCCAGCAGCTTAGCGGGAGCGTGGTCCGGAAGGGAGCAGTTCTTC.

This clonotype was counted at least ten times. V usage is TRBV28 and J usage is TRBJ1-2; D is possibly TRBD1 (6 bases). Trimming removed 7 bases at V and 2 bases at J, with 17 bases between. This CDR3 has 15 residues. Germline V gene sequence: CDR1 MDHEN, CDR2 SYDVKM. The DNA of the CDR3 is TGTGCCAGCAATTCCGGAGGGGGGCAAAACTATGGCTACACCTTC. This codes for CASNSGGGQNYGYTF.

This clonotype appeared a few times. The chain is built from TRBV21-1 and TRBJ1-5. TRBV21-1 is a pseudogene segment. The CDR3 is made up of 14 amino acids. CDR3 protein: CASSPTETYQPQHF. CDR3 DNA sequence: TGTGCCAGCAGCCCGACCGAAACCTATCAGCCCCAGCATTTT.

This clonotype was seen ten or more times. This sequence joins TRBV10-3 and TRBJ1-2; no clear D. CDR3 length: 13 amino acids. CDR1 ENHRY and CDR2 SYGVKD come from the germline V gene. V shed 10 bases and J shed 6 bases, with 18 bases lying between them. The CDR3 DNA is TGTGCCACACGCTCTCCGGGTTCAGATGGCTACACCTTC. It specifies CATRSPGSDGYTF.

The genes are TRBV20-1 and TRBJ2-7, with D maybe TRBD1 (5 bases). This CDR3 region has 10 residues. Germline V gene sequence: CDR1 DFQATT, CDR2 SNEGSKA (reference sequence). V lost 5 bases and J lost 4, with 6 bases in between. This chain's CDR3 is CSADRYEQYF. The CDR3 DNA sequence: TGCAGTGCTGACAGATACGAGCAGTACTTC.

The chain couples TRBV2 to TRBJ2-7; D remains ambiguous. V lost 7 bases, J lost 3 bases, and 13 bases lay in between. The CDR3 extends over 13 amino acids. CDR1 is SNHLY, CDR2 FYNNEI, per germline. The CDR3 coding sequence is TGTGCCAGCAATGTTGCCACCAACTACGAGCAGTACTTC. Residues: CASNVATNYEQYF.

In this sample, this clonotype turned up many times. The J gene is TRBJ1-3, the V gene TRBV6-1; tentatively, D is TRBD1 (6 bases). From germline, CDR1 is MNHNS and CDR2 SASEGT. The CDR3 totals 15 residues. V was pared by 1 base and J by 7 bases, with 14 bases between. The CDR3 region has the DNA TGTGCCAGCAGTGAAGAAGCAGGGGCAGGGAACACCATATATTTT. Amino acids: CASSEEAGAGNTIYF.

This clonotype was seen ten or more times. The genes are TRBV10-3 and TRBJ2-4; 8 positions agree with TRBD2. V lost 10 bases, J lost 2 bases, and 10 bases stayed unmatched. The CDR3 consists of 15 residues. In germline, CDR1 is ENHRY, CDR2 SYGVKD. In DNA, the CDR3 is TGTGCCACCACCGGGGGGGAGAGGTCCAAAAACATTCAGTACTTC. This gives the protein CATTGGERSKNIQYF.

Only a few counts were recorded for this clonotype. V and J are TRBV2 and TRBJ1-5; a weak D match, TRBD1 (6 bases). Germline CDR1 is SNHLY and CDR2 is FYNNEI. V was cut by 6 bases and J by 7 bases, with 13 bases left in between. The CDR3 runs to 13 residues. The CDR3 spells CASRNRDGQPQHF. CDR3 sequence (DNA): TGTGCCAGCAGGAACAGGGATGGCCAGCCCCAGCATTTT.

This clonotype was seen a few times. The CDR3 bases are TGTGCCAGCAGCCGGGGACAGGGTGCTAATGAAAAACTGTTTTTT. Protein: CASSRGQGANEKLFF. The chain carries TRBV7-6 and TRBJ1-4, with 9 bases identical to TRBD1. The CDR3 sequence is 15 residues long. V lost 5 bases and J lost 3; bases outside the gene matches: 4. The germline V gene encodes CDR1 SGHVS and CDR2 FNYEAQ.

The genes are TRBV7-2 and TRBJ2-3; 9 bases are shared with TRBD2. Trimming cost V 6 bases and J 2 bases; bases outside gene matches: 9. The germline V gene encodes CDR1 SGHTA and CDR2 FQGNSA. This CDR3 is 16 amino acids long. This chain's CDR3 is CASSVQGGGATDTQYF. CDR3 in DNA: TGTGCCAGCAGTGTCCAGGGCGGGGGGGCCACAGATACGCAGTATTTT.

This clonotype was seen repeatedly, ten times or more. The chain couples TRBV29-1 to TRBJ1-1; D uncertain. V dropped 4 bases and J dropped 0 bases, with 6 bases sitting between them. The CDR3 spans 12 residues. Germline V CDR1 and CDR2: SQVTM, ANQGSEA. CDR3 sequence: CSVGRLNTEAFF. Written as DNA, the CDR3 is TGCAGCGTTGGCAGGCTGAACACTGAAGCTTTCTTT.

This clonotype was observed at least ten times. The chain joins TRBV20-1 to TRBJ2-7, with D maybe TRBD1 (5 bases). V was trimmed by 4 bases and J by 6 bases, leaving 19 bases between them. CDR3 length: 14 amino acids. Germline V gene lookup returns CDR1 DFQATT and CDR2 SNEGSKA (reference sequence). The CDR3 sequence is CSATVPRAASEQYF. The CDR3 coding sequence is TGCAGTGCTACGGTCCCCAGGGCGGCCAGCGAGCAGTACTTC.

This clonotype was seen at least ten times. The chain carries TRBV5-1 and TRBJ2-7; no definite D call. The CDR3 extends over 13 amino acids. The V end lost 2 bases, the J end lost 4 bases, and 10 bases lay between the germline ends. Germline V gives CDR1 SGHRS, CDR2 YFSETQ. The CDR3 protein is CASSFTGGYEQYF. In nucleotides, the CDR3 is TGCGCCAGCAGCTTTACGGGTGGGTACGAGCAGTACTTC.

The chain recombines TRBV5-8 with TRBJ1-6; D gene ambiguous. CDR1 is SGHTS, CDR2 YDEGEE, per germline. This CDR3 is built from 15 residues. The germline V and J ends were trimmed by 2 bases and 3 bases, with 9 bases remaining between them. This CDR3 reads CASSLGFNYNSPLHF. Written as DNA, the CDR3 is TGTGCCAGCAGCTTAGGGTTTAACTATAATTCACCCCTCCACTTT.

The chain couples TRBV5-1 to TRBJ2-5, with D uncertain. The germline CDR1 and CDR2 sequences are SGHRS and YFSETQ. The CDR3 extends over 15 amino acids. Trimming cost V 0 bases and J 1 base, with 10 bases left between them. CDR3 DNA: TGCGCCAGCAGCTTGGCGGCGTATGCCCAAGAGACCCAGTACTTC. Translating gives CASSLAAYAQETQYF.

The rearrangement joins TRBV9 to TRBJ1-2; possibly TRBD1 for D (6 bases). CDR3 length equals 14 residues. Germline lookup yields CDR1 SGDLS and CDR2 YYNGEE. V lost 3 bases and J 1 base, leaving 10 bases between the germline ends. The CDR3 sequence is CASSEDSGNYGYTF. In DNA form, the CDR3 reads TGTGCCAGCAGCGAGGACAGCGGTAACTATGGCTACACCTTC.

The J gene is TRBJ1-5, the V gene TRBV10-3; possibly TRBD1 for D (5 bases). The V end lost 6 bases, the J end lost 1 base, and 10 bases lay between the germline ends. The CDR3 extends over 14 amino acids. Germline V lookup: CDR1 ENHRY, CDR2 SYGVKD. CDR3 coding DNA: TGTGCCATCAGCCCTCAGGGAAGCAATCAGCCCCAGCATTTT. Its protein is CAISPQGSNQPQHF.